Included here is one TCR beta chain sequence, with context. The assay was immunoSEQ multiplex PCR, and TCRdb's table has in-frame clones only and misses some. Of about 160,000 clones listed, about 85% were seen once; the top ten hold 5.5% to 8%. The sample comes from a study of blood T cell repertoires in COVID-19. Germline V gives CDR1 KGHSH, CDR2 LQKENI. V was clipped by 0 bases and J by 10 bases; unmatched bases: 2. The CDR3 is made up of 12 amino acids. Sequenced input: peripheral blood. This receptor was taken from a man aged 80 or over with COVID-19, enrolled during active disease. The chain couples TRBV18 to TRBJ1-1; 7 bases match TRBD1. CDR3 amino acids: CASSPPQGRAFF. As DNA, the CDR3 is TGTGCCAGCTCACCACCACAGGGGAGAGCTTTCTTT.